The sequence of this T cell receptor (beta chain) was determined in a study of T cells expressing NK-cell markers. General study points: HCMV specificity of the expanded NKG2C+ T cell clones stayed unclear.

5'RACE template switching with UMIs produced the TCR beta cDNA. TCRdb reprocessed the 5' RACE reads, keeping one entry per CDR3 protein, no DNA. This table holds some 460,000 distinct CDR3 sequences. Germline V CDR1 and CDR2: SGHRS, YFSETQ. This CDR3 has 15 amino acids. A word on this clonotype: Its specificity is not known.

The specimen sequenced was blood T cells: a sorted CD56 or NKG2C T cell subset, CD4+ or CD8+ T cells, or bulk PBMC T cells (not recorded which). The receptor's source is a woman aged 45-65 years in good health. The V gene is TRBV5-1, the J gene TRBJ2-7. The CDR3 sequence is CASSLVSSGTYEQYF. The whole variable domain, filled in from reference TRBV5-1 and TRBJ2-7, reads KAGVTQTPRYLIKTRGQQVTLSCSPISGHRSVSWYQQTPGQGLQFLFEYFSETQRNKGNFPGRFSGRQFSNSRSEMNVSTLELGDSALYLCASSLVSSGTYEQYFGPGTRLTVT.